Listed below are T cell receptor beta chains from one sample, sequenced in a study of T cells in localized non-small cell lung cancer. Sequenced by immunoSEQ multiplex PCR; TCRdb stores in-frame clones only, minus some. The table includes 2,000 to 2,500 clones, 20% to 25% detected once. The starting material was normal lung tissue next to the tumor, obtained before any cancer treatment. These receptors came from a man aged 40 to 69 with stage I squamous cell lung carcinoma. The CDR3 runs from the conserved cysteine through the conserved F or W. D genes are given only for firm matches. The size of a clone is reported for some rows only, either as once, few or many, or as a class for expanded clones.

CDR3nt,CDR3aa,v_gene,d_gene,abundance,j_gene
TGTGCCAGTTGGACAGGGGACACTGAAGCTTTCTTT,CASWTGDTEAFF,TRBV6-8,TRBD1,few,TRBJ1-1
TGTGCTAGTGGCCAGGGGGCCTACCACAATGAGCAGTTCTTC,CASGQGAYHNEQFF,TRBV12-5,TRBD1,few,TRBJ2-1
TGCGCCAGCAGCCAAGTTCTCCAGAGCGAGCAGTACTTC,CASSQVLQSEQYF,TRBV23-1,-,many,TRBJ2-7
TGTGCCAGCAGCCCCGGACTAGCGGGAGGGCCGAGGGAGACCCAGTACTTC,CASSPGLAGGPRETQYF,TRBV14,TRBD2,-,TRBJ2-5
TGTGCCAGTAGTATAGTTTTGGGGGCCAATCAGCCCCAGCATTTT,CASSIVLGANQPQHF,TRBV19,-,-,TRBJ1-5
TGTGCCAGCAGTCGAGACAGGGGAGCTAACTATGGCTACACCTTC,CASSRDRGANYGYTF,TRBV9,TRBD1,few,TRBJ1-2
TGCGCCAGCAGCCAAGATGAGGGGTGGGGATGGAAAGATGGCTACACCTTC,CASSQDEGWGWKDGYTF,TRBV4-1,-,few,TRBJ1-2
TGTGCCACCTCGGGGGGGGTTCGGCATGAGCAGTTCTTC,CATSGGVRHEQFF,TRBV6-8,TRBD2,few,TRBJ2-1
TGCAGCGTTTATCAGCGGGAGAACTCCTACGAGCAGTACTTC,CSVYQRENSYEQYF,TRBV29-1,TRBD2,large,TRBJ2-7
TGTGCCTGGAGTGTACAGGGGGGACAGTCAAGGAATGAGCAGTTCTTC,CAWSVQGGQSRNEQFF,TRBV30,TRBD1,few,TRBJ2-1
TGTGCCAGCAGCCCCATGACAGGGGCGGATTCACCCCTCCACTTT,CASSPMTGADSPLHF,TRBV11-3,TRBD1,few,TRBJ1-6
TGTGCCAGCAGAGATCAGACAAGGACAAAGGATAACTATGGCTACACCTTC,CASRDQTRTKDNYGYTF,TRBV9,-,-,TRBJ1-2
TGTGCCAGCACGTCATTTCGGGGGCAGGCTTTCTTT,CASTSFRGQAFF,TRBV6-8,-,-,TRBJ1-1
TGTGCCAGCAGCTCGTATGAACTCAGCTCTGGAAACACCATATATTTT,CASSSYELSSGNTIYF,TRBV28,-,-,TRBJ1-3
TGTGCTCGGGGGGGACAGTGGAATCAGCCCCAGCATTTT,CARGGQWNQPQHF,TRBV2,TRBD1,-,TRBJ1-5
TGTGCCAGCTCCCAGGGGGGCAATCAGCCCCAGCATTTT,CASSQGGNQPQHF,TRBV18,TRBD1,few,TRBJ1-5
TGTGCCAGTAGGGGCAGGCAAGAGACCCAGTACTTC,CASRGRQETQYF,TRBV19,-,once,TRBJ2-5
TGTGCCAGCAGCTTAAATTTAGGGGGAACCGGGGAGCTGTTTTTT,CASSLNLGGTGELFF,TRBV11-3,-,few,TRBJ2-2
TGTGCCAGCAGTTTAGGACAGCGCCGTGAGGCTTTCTTT,CASSLGQRREAFF,TRBV28,-,-,TRBJ1-1
TGTGCCAGCAGTGGGCCCCGGGGAGCTTTCTTT,CASSGPRGAFF,TRBV6-7,-,-,TRBJ1-1
TGTGCCAGCAGCTTCACACGGCAGGGGGTCCTTAGGGATACGCAGTATTTT,CASSFTRQGVLRDTQYF,TRBV11-3,TRBD1,-,TRBJ2-3
TGTGCCAGCAGCCAGGAGCGGGAGGGCCCCTACAATGAGCAGTTCTTC,CASSQEREGPYNEQFF,TRBV14,TRBD2,-,TRBJ2-1
TGTGCCAGCAGCGCGGGCCGTAGAAACACCATATATTTT,CASSAGRRNTIYF,TRBV7-1,-,few,TRBJ1-3
TGTGCCAGCAGTGGTCGGGACAGCAATCAGCCCCAGCATTTT,CASSGRDSNQPQHF,TRBV6-8,-,few,TRBJ1-5
TGTGCCAGCAGTACAGGGGGGGTGACTGAAGCTTTCTTT,CASSTGGVTEAFF,TRBV6-8,TRBD1,-,TRBJ1-1
TGTGCCAGTAGTAAGGACAGGGCTAGTACAGATACGCAGTATTTT,CASSKDRASTDTQYF,TRBV19,TRBD1,-,TRBJ2-3
TGTGCTAGTGGTGAGCGGGATTCCTACAATGAGCAGTTCTTC,CASGERDSYNEQFF,TRBV12-5,TRBD2,large,TRBJ2-1
TGTGCCAGCAGTATGTGGGGCAGCTCTGGAAACACCATATATTTT,CASSMWGSSGNTIYF,TRBV25-1,-,-,TRBJ1-3
TGTGCCATCAGTGTACAGATAAATTCACCCCTCCACTTT,CAISVQINSPLHF,TRBV6-8,-,medium-sized,TRBJ1-6
TGTGCCAGCAGTTACGGGAGGGCCACGGACAGCAATCAGCCCCAGCATTTT,CASSYGRATDSNQPQHF,TRBV6-8,-,-,TRBJ1-5
TGTGCCAGCAGCTTGGGGGAAGGGCGGAGGTACAATGAGCAGTTCTTC,CASSLGEGRRYNEQFF,TRBV11-3,-,large,TRBJ2-1
TGTGCCAGCAGCCCCCGCGGAGGGGACACAGATACGCAGTATTTT,CASSPRGGDTDTQYF,TRBV7-1,-,medium-sized,TRBJ2-3
TGTGCCAGCAGTCCCAGGGGAAGTCAGGATACGCAGTATTTT,CASSPRGSQDTQYF,TRBV6-8,-,few,TRBJ2-3
TGTGCCAGCAGTGTCGGCAGCCCGGCTGGCTACACCTTC,CASSVGSPAGYTF,TRBV6-8,-,few,TRBJ1-2
TGTGCCAGCAGCTTAGAACGTCCGGGGCCCGGCGGTAGCAATCAGCCCCAGCATTTT,CASSLERPGPGGSNQPQHF,TRBV11-3,-,-,TRBJ1-5
TGTGCCAGCAGCCTTCATCCTGTGTCCCTCCACTTT,CASSLHPVSLHF,TRBV9,-,-,TRBJ1-6
TGTGCCAGCAGTTCCGATGGACGGACCTACGAGCAGTACTTC,CASSSDGRTYEQYF,TRBV28,-,few,TRBJ2-7